One sample yielded the 17 T cell receptor beta chains listed below, sequenced in a study of blood T cells in healthy people across ages. Through a sample-barcoded 5' primer and a J-beta primer mix, a second PCR was run for roughly 7 to 11 cycles. TCRdb recomputed calls from the 5' RACE reads with MiXCR, one row per CDR3 protein. The data hold about 680,000 distinct CDR3 sequences, with 45% to 50% observed a single time. Sequencing was carried out using blood. The receptors stem from a woman in her sixties in good health.

The CDR3: CASSLGLAVNNEQFF. The CDR3 DNA reads TGCGCCAGCAGCCTCGGACTAGCGGTGAACAATGAGCAGTTCTTC. This chain uses TRBV5-1 with TRBJ2-1, with 10 bases that match TRBD2. CDR1 SGHRS and CDR2 YFSETQ come from the germline V gene. This CDR3 region has 15 residues. Germline trimming cut 4 bases from V and 5 bases from J; bases unmatched to any gene: 6.

Written as DNA, the CDR3 is TGTGCCAGCAGCCGGACTGGCCGAAGTGAACAGTACTTC. This codes for CASSRTGRSEQYF. The chain recombines TRBV14 with TRBJ2-5, with TRBD2 as a possible D gene (5 bases). Germline lookup yields CDR1 SGHDN and CDR2 FVKESK. The CDR3 covers 13 residues. Trimming removed 4 bases from V and 11 bases from J, with 17 bases in between.

The V and J genes are TRBV12-3 or TRBV12-4 and TRBJ2-7, with a weak D call TRBD2 (6 bases). This CDR3 contains 15 residues. V lost 3 bases to trimming and J lost 0 bases, with 12 bases between them. CDR3 in DNA: TGTGCCAGCAGTTTCAGCGGGCCGAACTCCTACGAGCAGTACTTC. Translating gives CASSFSGPNSYEQYF.

The rearrangement joins TRBV20-1 to TRBJ2-5, with 10 bases matching TRBD2. Germline V lookup: CDR1 DFQATT, CDR2 SNEGSKA (reference sequence). The V gene end was trimmed by 0 bases and the J gene end by 6 bases; junction bases not matched to a gene: 4. The CDR3 runs 14 residues. The CDR3 is CSARDGSGRKTQYF. CDR3 in DNA: TGCAGTGCTAGAGATGGTAGCGGGAGGAAGACCCAGTACTTC.

This clonotype was recorded a few times. The V gene is TRBV5-1, the J gene TRBJ2-5; 8 nucleotides line up with TRBD1. The V gene end was trimmed by 4 bases and the J gene end by 5 bases; junction bases not matched to a gene: 7. The CDR3 totals 14 residues. Germline loops: CDR1 SGHRS, CDR2 YFSETQ. This CDR3 is CASSPRGRLETQYF. DNA of the CDR3: TGCGCCAGCAGCCCCAGGGGGCGTTTGGAGACCCAGTACTTC.

The chain employs TRBV5-1 and TRBJ2-1; D gene ambiguous. The CDR3 has 16 amino acids. Per germline, CDR1 SGHRS and CDR2 YFSETQ. With 1 base removed from V and 0 bases from J, the gap between germline ends came to 11 bases. The CDR3 coding sequence is TGCGCCAGCAGCTTGCCGAGGTTGAGCTCCTACAATGAGCAGTTCTTC. Amino acids: CASSLPRLSSYNEQFF.

The chain is built from TRBV28 and TRBJ1-2; D not resolved. The V gene's germline CDR1 is MDHEN and CDR2 SYDVKM. Trimming shortened V by 6 bases and J by 7 bases, and 9 bases separated the two germline ends. CDR3 size: 11 residues. The CDR3 nucleotides read TGTGCCAGCAGCGCCACGGTTGGCTACACCTTC. This sequence encodes CASSATVGYTF.

V usage is TRBV3-1 and J usage is TRBJ1-4, with 9 bases identical to TRBD1. The CDR3 runs 17 residues. The V gene's germline CDR1 is LGHDT and CDR2 YNNKEL (reference sequence). V trimming: 6 bases; J trimming: 4 bases; junction bases outside the gene matches: 12. CDR3 protein: CASSPGETGGSNEKLFF. The CDR3 coding sequence is TGTGCCAGCAGTCCGGGGGAGACAGGGGGAAGTAATGAAAAACTGTTTTTT.

The rearrangement uses TRBV4-1 and TRBJ2-7; 10 bases agree with TRBD2. Trimming took 3 bases from V and 0 from J; bases not matched to a gene: 8. Germline V gives CDR1 MGHRA, CDR2 YSYEKL. The CDR3 contains 17 residues. CDR3 DNA: TGCGCCAGCAGCCACCCTACGACTAGCGGGTTCTCCTACGAGCAGTACTTC. Translated, it gives CASSHPTTSGFSYEQYF.

This clonotype was seen a few times. This chain uses TRBV5-6 with TRBJ2-3, with D perhaps matching TRBD1 (6 bases). Germline V gene lookup returns CDR1 SGHDT and CDR2 YYEEEE. V gave up 7 bases and J gave up 2 bases, with 20 bases separating them. The CDR3 extends over 16 amino acids. DNA for the CDR3: TGTGCCAGCGCCCTAGACCGGGACATCTTCACAGATACGCAGTATTTT. It is translated as CASALDRDIFTDTQYF.

The genes are TRBV10-3 and TRBJ2-1, with 10 bases lining up with TRBD2. The V segment lost 3 bases and the J segment 3 bases; nucleotides outside the gene matches: 2. This CDR3 is 15 amino acids long. Germline V gene sequence: CDR1 ENHRY, CDR2 SYGVKD. The CDR3 region is CAISDRTSGYNEQFF. CDR3 nucleotides: TGTGCCATCAGTGATAGGACTAGCGGCTACAATGAGCAGTTCTTC.

This chain connects TRBV18 to TRBJ2-7; TRBD1 or TRBD2 may be the D gene (5 bases each). Deletions cut 6 bases from V and 4 bases from J, with 22 bases between. The CDR3 sequence is 16 residues long. Germline V lookup: CDR1 KGHSH, CDR2 LQKENI. DNA of the CDR3: TGTGCCAGCTCCCTAGAGGGCGAAGGGGCACCATACGAGCAGTACTTC. It encodes CASSLEGEGAPYEQYF.

The chain links TRBV20-1 to TRBJ2-7; 7 bases fit TRBD1. Germline CDR1 and CDR2: DFQATT and SNEGSKA (reference sequence). The CDR3 is 15 amino acids. J gave up 5 bases and V 2 bases, and 12 bases lay outside the gene matches. CDR3 DNA: TGCAGTGCTAGACCATCGCGACAGGGTCGCCACGAGCAGTACTTC. This sequence encodes CSARPSRQGRHEQYF.

This clonotype was seen only a few times. V is TRBV10-3 and J is TRBJ1-2; D is undetermined. V gave up 6 bases and J gave up 6 bases, with 20 bases separating them. The CDR3 has 15 residues. Germline V CDR1 and CDR2: ENHRY, SYGVKD. CDR3 protein: CAISLLQDSLNGYTF. As DNA, the CDR3 is TGTGCCATCAGCCTTTTACAAGATTCCCTTAATGGCTACACCTTC.

The chain combines TRBV7-2 with TRBJ2-3; D is undetermined. Trimming shortened V by 5 bases and J by 4 bases, and 16 bases separated the two germline ends. This CDR3 has 15 residues. Germline V lookup: CDR1 SGHTA, CDR2 FQGNSA. CDR3 residues: CASSTQATTADTQYF. The CDR3 bases are TGTGCCAGCAGCACCCAAGCGACAACCGCAGATACGCAGTATTTT.

This clonotype was seen more than once but under ten times. The rearrangement joins TRBV9 to TRBJ2-1; D not resolved. The CDR3 consists of 14 residues. V dropped 0 bases and J dropped 2 bases, with 6 bases sitting between them. Germline CDR1 is SGDLS and CDR2 is YYNGEE. For the CDR3, the DNA is TGTGCCAGCAGCGTAGGGGCAGCCTACAATGAGCAGTTCTTC. It encodes CASSVGAAYNEQFF.

About this clonotype: A read error may produce the germline difference seen at one junction end. This chain joins TRBV20-1 and TRBJ2-5, with 8 bases identical to TRBD2. TRBJ2-7 matches the DNA end more closely, so the J call is doubtful. Germline loops: CDR1 DFQATT, CDR2 SNEGSKA (reference sequence). The CDR3 has 14 amino acids. CDR3 loop: CGARVAGLSAEQYF. CDR3 nucleotides: TGCGGTGCTAGGGTAGCGGGATTGTCGGCCGAGCAGTACTTC.